These 21 T cell receptor beta chains share one sample of origin, sequenced in a study of beta chain features in type 1 diabetes. Which antigens these TCRs recognize remains unknown. Of the isolated RNA, all was reverse transcribed, and so the sequenced material was expressed TCRB transcripts. Repertoires were generated with immunoSEQ multiplex PCR, while TCRdb's copy carries only in-frame clones and drops some. The data contain 200,000 to 300,000 clones, roughly 11% of them seen just once; the ten biggest clones take up over 0.015%. The study's findings and limits: Across all four CD4+ subsets, people with type 1 diabetes showed modestly shorter TCRB CDR3s.

Sequencing was done on a sample of naive CD4+ T cells from blood. The receptors stem from a man aged 25 to 40 with type 1 diabetes.

This sequence joins TRBV27 and TRBJ2-5; TRBD1 might be the D (5 bases). CDR1 and CDR2 from the germline V gene are MNHEY and SMNVEV (reference sequence). The germline V and J ends were trimmed by 2 bases and 7 bases, with 11 bases remaining between them. The CDR3 has 13 residues. The CDR3 is CASSLRGRGTQYF. DNA for the CDR3: TGTGCCAGCAGTTTAAGGGGAAGGGGGACCCAGTACTTC.

This clone was seen more than once but under ten times. The chain combines TRBV25-1 with TRBJ2-7; 8 bases are shared with TRBD2. Germline V CDR1 and CDR2: MGHDK, SYGVNS. The CDR3 contains 13 residues. V shed 7 bases, J shed 3 bases, and the junction held 5 bases outside the gene matches. The CDR3 is CASTAGGFYEQYF. The CDR3, as DNA: TGTGCCAGCACCGCGGGGGGCTTCTACGAGCAGTACTTC.

The chain employs TRBV2 and TRBJ2-5; maybe TRBD1 (6 bases). This CDR3 comprises 15 residues. Trimming cost V 7 bases and J 0 bases, with 15 bases left between them. Germline V gives CDR1 SNHLY, CDR2 FYNNEI. The CDR3 DNA is TGTGCCAGCAACAAACTGGGGACACACCAAGAGACCCAGTACTTC. It translates to CASNKLGTHQETQYF. The full variable domain, rest sourced from reference TRBV2 and TRBJ2-5, is EPEVTQTPSHQVTQMGQEVILRCVPISNHLYFYWYRQILGQKVEFLVSFYNNEISEKSEIFDDQFSVERPDGSNFTLKIRSTKLEDSAMYFCASNKLGTHQETQYFGPGTRLLVL.

In this sample, this clone turned up a few times. The gene calls are TRBV4-3 and TRBJ2-3; D is undetermined. Germline CDR1 reads LGHNA; CDR2 reads YSLEER. This CDR3 region has 16 residues. Between the trimmed V and J ends, which lost 0 bases and 0 bases, there was a span of 10 bases. CDR3 in amino acids: CASSQDRAISTDTQYF. DNA for the CDR3: TGCGCCAGCAGCCAAGATCGTGCGATCAGCACAGATACGCAGTATTTT.

The chain couples TRBV28 to TRBJ2-1; TRBD2 matches at 13 bases. This CDR3 comprises 16 residues. Germline V gives CDR1 MDHEN, CDR2 SYDVKM. Unmatched junction bases numbered 11, after V lost 6 bases and J lost 9 bases. CDR3 bases: TGTGCCAGCAGCCAACTACTAGCGGGGGGGCGATTTGAGCAGTTCTTC. Its protein product is CASSQLLAGGRFEQFF.

In this sample, this clone turned up a few times. The chain uses TRBV30 and TRBJ2-3; perhaps TRBD1 as D (6 bases). The CDR3 covers 15 residues. Germline lookup yields CDR1 GTSNPN and CDR2 SVGIG (reference sequence). V was pared by 4 bases and J by 4 bases, with 18 bases between. The CDR3 spells CAWNWAAGVADTQYF. The CDR3 DNA sequence: TGTGCCTGGAACTGGGCTGCAGGGGTCGCAGATACGCAGTATTTT.

This clone was detected a few times. The genes are TRBV7-9 and TRBJ2-5; 9 bases map to TRBD2. Germline V lookup: CDR1 SEHNR, CDR2 FQNEAQ (reference sequence). The CDR3 covers 15 residues. V gave up 3 bases and J gave up 2 bases; unmatched junction bases: 4. The CDR3 protein is CASSFGAGGQETQYF. CDR3 in DNA: TGTGCCAGCAGCTTTGGAGCGGGGGGACAAGAGACCCAGTACTTC.

This clone appeared a few times. This chain connects TRBV7-9 to TRBJ1-2; 7 bases line up with TRBD1. The CDR3 spans 14 residues. The germline V gene encodes CDR1 SEHNR and CDR2 FQNEAQ (reference sequence). Losses at the gene ends were 6 bases for V and 5 bases for J; bases not matched to a gene: 9. In DNA form, the CDR3 reads TGTGCCAGCAGTTTACTCACAGGGGATTATGGCTACACCTTC. Translated, it gives CASSLLTGDYGYTF.

This chain connects TRBV4-2 to TRBJ1-1, with D hard to call. Deletions cut 1 base from V and 0 bases from J, with 15 bases between. The CDR3 covers 17 residues. Germline V gene data show CDR1 as LGHNA and CDR2 as YNFKEQ. CDR3 amino acids: CASSQGRNRPMNTEAFF. The CDR3 DNA reads TGTGCCAGCAGCCAAGGCCGGAACAGACCCATGAACACTGAAGCTTTCTTT.

This clone occurred a few times. The rearrangement links TRBV7-9 to TRBJ1-2, with 8 bases fitting TRBD1. V trimming: 5 bases; J trimming: 4 bases; junction bases outside the gene matches: 6. CDR1 and CDR2 (germline): SEHNR, FQNEAQ (reference sequence). This CDR3 is 14 amino acids long. For the CDR3, the DNA is TGTGCCAGCAGCCCGACAGGGGCTGGCTATGGCTACACCTTC. Residues: CASSPTGAGYGYTF. Variable domain in full (rest from reference TRBV7-9 and TRBJ1-2): DTGVSQNPRHKITKRGQNVTFRCDPISEHNRLYWYRQTLGQGPEFLTYFQNEAQLEKSRLLSDRFSAERPKGSFSTLEIQRTEQGDSAMYLCASSPTGAGYGYTFGSGTRLTVV.

This clone was recorded a few times. The chain is built from TRBV7-3 and TRBJ2-7; D unresolved. Trimming pared 0 bases from V and 0 bases from J, leaving 3 bases between. The CDR3 extends over 13 amino acids. Germline V lookup: CDR1 SGHTA, CDR2 FQGTGA. The CDR3 region is CASSLTASYEQYF. The CDR3 DNA is TGTGCCAGCAGCTTAACAGCCTCCTACGAGCAGTACTTC.

This clone occurred a few times. This chain connects TRBV2 to TRBJ2-5; maybe TRBD2 (7 bases). Trimming removed 6 bases at V and 4 bases at J, with 9 bases between. Germline V gene sequence: CDR1 SNHLY, CDR2 FYNNEI. There are 12 residues in the CDR3. As DNA, the CDR3 is TGTGCCAGCAGGGGGGGGGCAGAGACCCAGTACTTC. It specifies CASRGGAETQYF.

The chain combines TRBV30 with TRBJ2-7; 10 nucleotides agree with TRBD1. The V and J ends lost 3 bases and 4 bases, in that order; junction bases with no gene match: 12. The CDR3 loop spans 16 amino acids. Germline values: CDR1 GTSNPN, CDR2 SVGIG (reference sequence). CDR3 in amino acids: CAWRIRPGQGRYEQYF. The CDR3, as DNA: TGTGCCTGGAGAATTAGGCCGGGACAGGGGAGGTACGAGCAGTACTTC.

The gene calls are TRBV7-2 and TRBJ2-3, with 9 bases identical to TRBD2. Germline CDR1 and CDR2: SGHTA and FQGNSA. Losses at the gene ends were 5 bases for V and 0 bases for J; bases not matched to a gene: 9. The CDR3 runs 17 residues. CDR3 residues: CASSPRRGGASTDTQYF. CDR3 sequence (DNA): TGTGCCAGCAGCCCGAGGCGGGGGGGGGCTAGCACAGATACGCAGTATTTT.

The chain recombines TRBV4-1 with TRBJ2-5; 10 bases are shared with TRBD1. The germline gives CDR1 MGHRA, CDR2 YSYEKL. This CDR3 is built from 15 residues. Trimming at V came to 4 bases and at J to 5 bases, leaving 7 bases not matched to a gene. CDR3 nucleotides: TGCGCCAGCAGCCGATTTCCGGGACAGGGGGAGACCCAGTACTTC. Encoded protein: CASSRFPGQGETQYF.

This sequence joins TRBV6-5 and TRBJ1-5; no definite D call. V was pared by 3 bases and J by 7 bases, with 10 bases between. Germline CDR1 MNHEY, CDR2 SVGAGI. CDR3 length: 13 amino acids. The CDR3 DNA is TGTGCCAGCAGTTATCTCAGATCACAGCCCCAGCATTTT. Residues: CASSYLRSQPQHF.

V is TRBV18 and J is TRBJ2-2; 10 nucleotides match TRBD1. Germline trimming cut 6 bases from V and 5 bases from J; bases unmatched to any gene: 3. From germline, CDR1 is KGHSH and CDR2 LQKENI. This CDR3 has 14 residues. The CDR3 DNA sequence: TGTGCCAGCTCGACAGGGGGCCGGACCGGGGAGCTGTTTTTT. Protein: CASSTGGRTGELFF.

This chain links TRBV25-1 with TRBJ2-1; maybe TRBD2 (5 bases). Germline V gene lookup returns CDR1 MGHDK and CDR2 SYGVNS. Trimming pared 4 bases from V and 6 bases from J, leaving 13 bases between. This CDR3 has 14 residues. The CDR3 is CASSASTGVNEQFF. The CDR3 DNA follows: TGTGCCAGCAGTGCGTCCACCGGGGTCAATGAGCAGTTCTTC.

This clone was picked up a small number of times. This chain joins TRBV15 and TRBJ2-4; a weak D match, TRBD2 (6 bases). Germline values: CDR1 LNHNV, CDR2 YYDKDF (reference sequence). Trimming pared 0 bases from V and 0 bases from J, leaving 15 bases between. CDR3 length: 18 amino acids. The CDR3 DNA reads as TGTGCCACCAGCAGAGATGCCGGGACTCAACTAGCCAAAAACATTCAGTACTTC. This encodes CATSRDAGTQLAKNIQYF.

V is TRBV19 and J is TRBJ2-5; TRBD1 might be the D (5 bases). The germline V and J ends were trimmed by 1 base and 5 bases, with 8 bases remaining between them. Per germline, CDR1 LNHDA and CDR2 SQIVND (reference sequence). The CDR3 extends over 13 amino acids. The CDR3 here is CASSIGQGETQYF. CDR3 in DNA: TGTGCCAGTAGTATAGGTCAGGGTGAGACCCAGTACTTC.

A few counts support this clone. The J gene is TRBJ1-5, the V gene TRBV15, with D unresolved. Germline-derived CDR1 and CDR2 are LNHNV and YYDKDF (reference sequence). The CDR3 has 14 amino acids. V lost 0 bases to trimming and J lost 6 bases, with 9 bases between them. The CDR3 here is CATSRDLGGQPQHF. The CDR3 coding sequence is TGTGCCACCAGCAGAGATTTGGGAGGTCAGCCCCAGCATTTT.